These 10 T cell receptor beta chains were all obtained from the same sample, sequenced in a study of blood T cells in healthy people across ages (dated by TCRdb to between 2014 and 2017). The library was obtained by 5' RACE. For sequencing, an Illumina HiSeq 2500 was employed. A second PCR of roughly 6 to 12 cycles was run with a J-beta primer mix and a sample-barcoded 5' primer. TCRdb reprocessed the public reads (quality trimming at Q25 with fastp, clone calling with MiXCR) and kept in-frame beta chains. When rows share a CDR3 protein, they turn into one entry using the most common DNA and genes. The table for this sample lists approximately 1,100,000 distinct CDR3 sequences; 40% to 50% of them were counted only once. The top ten clones comprise approximately 17% of the sample. Source material: blood. The receptors were gathered from a woman in her sixties or seventies in good health.

The V and J genes are TRBV29-1 and TRBJ1-6; D might be TRBD1 (5 bases). This CDR3 region has 14 residues. Germline CDR1 reads SQVTM; CDR2 reads ANQGSEA. V was trimmed by 2 bases and J by 6 bases, leaving 11 bases between them. This CDR3 is CSVELGDPNSPLHF. CDR3 DNA sequence: TGCAGCGTTGAATTGGGGGACCCTAATTCACCCCTCCACTTT.

There are a few counts of this clonotype. The chain is built from TRBV7-9 and TRBJ2-7; perhaps TRBD1 as D (5 bases). The CDR3 is 15 residues long. Trimming pared 0 bases from V and 0 bases from J, leaving 9 bases between. Germline values: CDR1 SEHNR, CDR2 FQNEAQ (reference sequence). CDR3 nucleotides: TGTGCCAGCAGCTTAGCGCATGGGGCCTCCTACGAGCAGTACTTC. This encodes CASSLAHGASYEQYF.

In its sample, this clonotype was seen a few times. This chain joins TRBV27 and TRBJ2-7, with TRBD2 identical over 9 bases. V trimming: 0 bases; J trimming: 7 bases; junction bases outside the gene matches: 16. There are 18 residues in the CDR3. The germline gives CDR1 MNHEY, CDR2 SMNVEV (reference sequence). As DNA, the CDR3 is TGTGCCAGCAGTTTATCAAGTACCGCGGGAGGGCCGTTCGGGGAGCAGTACTTC. The encoded protein is CASSLSSTAGGPFGEQYF.

This clonotype has only a few counts. The V and J genes are TRBV15 and TRBJ2-3, with D perhaps TRBD1 or TRBD2 (6 bases each). The CDR3 is 15 residues long. The germline CDR1 and CDR2 sequences are LNHNV and YYDKDF (reference sequence). V dropped 6 bases and J dropped 7 bases, with 20 bases sitting between them. In DNA, the CDR3 is TGTGCCACCAGGAGGGGGGACTCAGCACAGAATACGCAGTATTTT. Protein product: CATRRGDSAQNTQYF.

This clonotype has only a few counts. The CDR3 protein is CASSQISSGSYEQYF. For the CDR3, the DNA is TGTGCCAGCAGCCAAATCAGCAGCGGGAGTTACGAGCAGTACTTC. The rearrangement uses TRBV7-2 and TRBJ2-7, with TRBD2 matching over 8 bases. This CDR3 region has 15 residues. With V trimmed by 5 bases and J by 4 bases, 10 bases remained unmatched. The germline gives CDR1 SGHTA, CDR2 FQGNSA.

The J gene is TRBJ2-1, the V gene TRBV19; possible D gene TRBD2, 6 bases. V dropped 5 bases and J dropped 2 bases, with 16 bases sitting between them. Germline-derived CDR1 and CDR2 are LNHDA and SQIVND (reference sequence). The CDR3 consists of 16 residues. CDR3 DNA: TGTGCCAGTAGTCCGGGACTCCGGCATACCTACAATGAGCAGTTCTTC. It is translated as CASSPGLRHTYNEQFF.

The chain couples TRBV21-1 to TRBJ1-5. TRBV21-1 is a recognized pseudogene. The CDR3 runs 13 residues. For the CDR3, the DNA is TGTGCCAGCAGCAGGCAGAGTAATCAGCCCCAGCATTTT. This codes for CASSRQSNQPQHF.

The genes are TRBV6-5 and TRBJ1-6; TRBD1 is a possible D gene (6 bases). Germline CDR1 and CDR2: MNHEY and SVGAGI. The CDR3 extends over 14 amino acids. V dropped 2 bases and J dropped 9 bases, with 11 bases sitting between them. The CDR3 protein is CASSYRGAGSPLHF. As DNA, the CDR3 is TGTGCCAGCAGTTACAGGGGGGCGGGTTCACCCCTCCACTTT.

This chain joins TRBV5-1 and TRBJ2-4; TRBD1 might be the D (7 bases). Trimming left V 4 bases short and J 5 bases short, with 37 bases between. CDR1 is SGHRS, CDR2 YFSETQ, per germline. The CDR3 has 22 amino acids. CDR3: CASSQPSHDRFGGTVLENIQYF. The CDR3 DNA reads TGCGCCAGCAGCCAACCCTCCCACGACAGGTTCGGCGGGACAGTCCTAGAAAACATTCAGTACTTC.

The CDR3 nucleotides read TGTGCCAGCAGTACCTACTACAATGAGCAGTACTTC. Translating gives CASSTYYNEQYF. The gene calls are TRBV27 and TRBJ2-7; D gene uncertain. Germline V lookup: CDR1 MNHEY, CDR2 SMNVEV (reference sequence). The CDR3 has 12 residues. The germline V and J ends were trimmed by 5 bases and 7 bases, with 12 bases remaining between them.